The source of this T cell receptor beta chain is a study of T-cell reconstitution after alpha-beta-depleted transplantation in children listed by TCRdb under 2016. Describing the broader study: T-cell immune reconstitution after TCRalphabeta/CD19-depleted allogeneic hematopoietic cell transplantation in children was quantitatively tracked in the study by means of TCR repertoire profiling.

Details on this clonotype: This clone's antigen is unknown. Qualities for individual bases were not recorded, and no much larger clone is one base off.

Library preparation used PCR. The reads were generated on an Illumina HiSeq 2500. To normalize quantification of the TCRbeta repertoire, the TCR libraries were built with molecular barcoding that relied on unique molecular identifiers. TCRdb trimmed the raw reads at Q25, called clones with MiXCR and kept productive beta chains. Identical CDR3 protein sequences are pooled into one entry, listed with their most common genes and DNA. In this sample the table shows about 500,000 distinct CDR3 sequences, around a third of which occur a single time. The ten largest clones add up to approximately 2.3% of the sample. Deletion took 0 bases off V and 7 bases off J, with a span of 16 bases between the germline ends. From the cysteine through the phenylalanine, the CDR3 covers 15 amino acids. The sequence is cut down to CDR3 DNA, 45 bases in frame from base 1. CDR1 and CDR2, per the germline V gene, are SGHRS and YFSETQ.

The TCR originated in a human donor who donated a stem cell graft to a child with aplastic anemia. Sequencing was performed on PBMCs from the stem cell graft donor, taken from the stem cell graft. The chain employs TRBV5-1 and TRBJ1-1, with TRBD1 tentatively as D gene (5 bases match). The DNA reads TGCGCCAGCAGCTTGGCTCGGGGCAAACGGGGTGAAGCTTTCTTT. The translation is CASSLARGKRGEAFF. Beyond the CDR3, the reference TRBV5-1 and TRBJ1-1 genes provide the residues; the full variable domain reads: KAGVTQTPRYLIKTRGQQVTLSCSPISGHRSVSWYQQTPGQGLQFLFEYFSETQRNKGNFPGRFSGRQFSNSRSEMNVSTLELGDSALYLCASSLARGKRGEAFFGQGTRLTVV.